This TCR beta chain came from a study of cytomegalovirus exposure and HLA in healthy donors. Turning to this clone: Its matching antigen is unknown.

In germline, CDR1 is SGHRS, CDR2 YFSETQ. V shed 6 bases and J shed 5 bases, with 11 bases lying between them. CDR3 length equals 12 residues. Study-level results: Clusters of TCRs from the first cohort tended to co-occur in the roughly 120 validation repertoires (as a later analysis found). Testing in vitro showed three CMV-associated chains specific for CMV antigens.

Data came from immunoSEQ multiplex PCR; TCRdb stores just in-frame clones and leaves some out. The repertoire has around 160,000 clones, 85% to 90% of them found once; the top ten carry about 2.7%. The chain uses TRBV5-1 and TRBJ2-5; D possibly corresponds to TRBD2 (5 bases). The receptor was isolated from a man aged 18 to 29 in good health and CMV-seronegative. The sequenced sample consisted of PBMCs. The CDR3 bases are TGCGCCAGCAAATGGGAGCAGGAGACCCAGTACTTC. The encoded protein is CASKWEQETQYF.